This T cell receptor beta chain derives from a study of CD39 and CD103 CD8 tumor-infiltrating T cells (dated by TCRdb to the late 2010s). Regarding the research as a whole: The repertoire comparisons shown came from four patients: one with an HPV-positive HNSCC, one with an HPV-negative HNSCC, one with ovarian cancer and one with melanoma. Repertoires of CD8 TIL subsets defined by CD103 and CD39 were compared with peripheral memory CD8 T cells by TCRbeta CDR3 deep sequencing. The paper as a whole reports these results and caveats: DP TIL clonotypes were rarely detected in blood or uninvolved lymph node, whereas DN TIL clonotypes were found to largely overlap with peripheral memory CD8 repertoires. DP CD8 TILs appeared more oligoclonal than DN and SP CD8 TILs and blood memory CD8 T cells, with top 30 clonotypes covering roughly 50-90%.

From around 10,000 to 100,000 sorted cells per subset, genomic DNA was extracted using the DNeasy Blood and Tissue Kit. The immunoSEQ service sequenced and mapped the TCRbeta V-J or V-D-J regions, with each sample reaching coverage above 9x. The authors processed their data as follows. Analysis was restricted to productive rearrangements exported from the immunoSEQ Analyzer platform, and clonality was assessed using the 500 most abundant clones. The Morisita-Horn similarity index and the Jaccard index were used to quantify the overlap in repertoires between populations. Morisita-Horn similarity between CD8 T-cell subset TCR repertoires was measured in a handful of cancer patients. Drawn from immuneACCESS, this table holds only the in-frame rearrangements with V and J called that TCRdb kept. Clones are partly lost; checked studies trace under half to an unresolved V gene and leave the rest unexplained. V and J calls and clone size are copied from that table; D and trimming were computed from the DNA. Here the sample has under 20,000 clones; 75% to 95% occur a single time. More than 3.5% of the sample is taken by the ten largest.

With respect to this clone: No cognate antigen has been identified for it. Base qualities are not recorded, but no much larger clone differs from it by a single base.

At the time samples were collected, the patients were not on therapy, although their prior treatments varied from chemotherapy, radiotherapy, surgery and immunotherapy to none at all. After thawing, cells went through T lymphocyte enrichment using a negative-selection kit, with EpCAM beads added for tumor-infiltrating lymphocytes. Memory CD8 T cells were sorted using a CD8+CD4-CD45RA- gate, without regard to whether the cells expressed CCR7. Peripheral blood mononuclear cells were isolated by Ficoll-Paque PLUS gradient and cryopreserved before analysis. Populations were sorted to 99% purity on a FACSAria II, and cell pellets were frozen for TCR sequencing without culture. The germline V gene supplies CDR1 MNHEY and CDR2 SVGAGI. Including cysteine and phenylalanine, the CDR3 has 15 amino acids. Kept here is only the CDR3 DNA, which spans 45 bases and is read in frame from base 1. The V end gives up 4 bases and the J end 4 bases, leaving 4 bases in the junction not matched to a gene.

The receptor's source is a human donor with head and neck squamous cell carcinoma. Recombination connected TRBV6-5 to TRBJ2-2, and TRBD1 matches 9 of the central bases. Material for sequencing was CD8+ T cells sorted from blood. The cell subset or site label on this specimen signifies: total memory CD8 T cells (CD45RA-CCR7+/-) from blood or uninvolved lymph node. The nucleotides are TGTGCCAGCAGTTCGGGACAGGGTATCACCGGGGAGCTGTTTTTT. Its translation is CASSSGQGITGELFF.